The clone carrying this T cell receptor (beta chain) was picked up a small number of times. Trimming left V 1 base short and J 1 base short, with 10 bases between. The germline gives CDR1 GTSNPN, CDR2 SVGIG (reference sequence). The CDR3 sequence is 14 residues long. As originally analysed: Using reference gene primer amplification, nucleated cell counts were estimated. Method: immunoSEQ multiplex PCR; TCRdb's copy keeps in-frame clones and lacks some. That table is the source of V, J and clone size, and D and trimming were worked out from the DNA. Among 290,000 or so clones listed, approximately 89% were seen once. These data belong to a study of blood T cell repertoires in COVID-19. For the study at large: There were acute and convalescent COVID-19 samples, and they came from the United States, Italy and Spain. PBMCs, B-cell-depleted T cells, or T cells were the source of the cDNA or gDNA that made up the material.

The rearrangement links TRBV30 to TRBJ1-1; D may be TRBD1 (5 bases). Sample: PBMCs or T cells enriched from blood (not recorded which). This sequence was found in a woman aged 18-30 years who had recovered from COVID-19. CDR3 region: CAWSARAGNTEAFF. Here the CDR3 DNA reads TGTGCCTGGAGTGCCAGGGCCGGGAACACTGAAGCTTTCTTT.